This T cell receptor (beta chain) comes out of a study of OX40 agonist ivuxolimab in advanced cancers. The repertoire was sequenced with immunoSEQ multiplex PCR; TCRdb's copy has only in-frame clones and lacks some. The table records about 79,000 clones, over 75% of them present only once. The sequencing used CD4+ or CD8+ T cells sorted from blood, collected in a trial of the OX40 agonist ivuxolimab. The TCR sequence derives from an adult with an advanced solid tumor such as melanoma, head and neck, liver or kidney cancer.

CDR3 residues: CASSPGTGGQGQYF. In DNA form, the CDR3 reads TGCGCCAGCAGCCCCGGGACAGGGGGCCAGGGCCAGTACTTC. V usage is TRBV5-1 and J usage is TRBJ2-5; 12 bases fit TRBD1. The CDR3 covers 14 residues. Unmatched junction bases numbered 8, after V lost 4 bases and J lost 10 bases. CDR1 and CDR2 (germline): SGHRS, YFSETQ.